These T cell receptor beta chains were read from a single sample in a study of CD8+ T cells in alopecia areata. This table comes from immunoSEQ multiplex PCR, and its TCRdb copy is limited to in-frame clones, with some not included. The sample has about 39,000 clones; less than 70% are singletons. The material sequenced was CD8+ T cells sorted from blood, taken at week 4, from a patient treated with tofacitinib. The receptors originated from a human donor with alopecia areata. The CDR3 runs from the conserved cysteine through the conserved F or W. A D gene is named only where the DNA matches it firmly. Where a row states a size, it is once, few, many or the class of an expanded clone; other rows omit it.

v_call,d_call,clone_size,j_call,cdr3_length,cdr3_nt,cdr3_aa
TRBV29-1,NA,NA,TRBJ1-2,16,TGCAGCGCCCGAGAGGGGTCCCTCCAAGGCAACTATGGCTACACCTTC,CSAREGSLQGNYGYTF
TRBV19,NA,few,TRBJ1-4,13,TGTGCCAGTAGCCAGGGGATTAATGAAAAACTGTTTTTT,CASSQGINEKLFF
TRBV4-1,NA,NA,TRBJ1-5,15,TGCGCCAGCAGCCAAGGGACGGGAAGTAATCAGCCCCAGCATTTT,CASSQGTGSNQPQHF
TRBV5-1,NA,once,TRBJ1-1,15,TGCGCCAGCAGAAATACCTTCAGGGAGGACACTGAAGCTTTCTTT,CASRNTFREDTEAFF
TRBV29-1,TRBD1,NA,TRBJ1-2,13,TGCAGCGTTGATAGGGGACAGGGTGCTGGCTACACCTTC,CSVDRGQGAGYTF
TRBV4-3,TRBD1,few,TRBJ2-7,15,TGCGCCAGCAGCCAATCAGGGGGCGCAAACTACGAGCAGTACTTC,CASSQSGGANYEQYF
TRBV29-1,TRBD1,few,TRBJ2-7,15,TGCAGCGTTGAAGATAGTAAGGACAGGGGCTACGAGCAGTACTTC,CSVEDSKDRGYEQYF
TRBV4-1,NA,once,TRBJ1-5,14,TGCGCCAGCAGCCAAGAGTTAGGGAATCAGCCCCAGCATTTT,CASSQELGNQPQHF
TRBV5-6,NA,NA,TRBJ2-1,13,TGTGCCAGCAGCTTGGGTGCAGGGGACGAGCAGTTCTTC,CASSLGAGDEQFF
TRBV13,NA,NA,TRBJ1-1,13,TGTGCCAGCAGCTTTCCGAGAAACACTGAAGCTTTCTTT,CASSFPRNTEAFF
TRBV29-1,TRBD1,NA,TRBJ1-2,14,TGCAGCGTTGAAGACACCACAGGGGGCTATGGCTACACCTTC,CSVEDTTGGYGYTF
TRBV29-1,TRBD1,few,TRBJ2-2,14,TGCAGCGTCGGGACAGGGTCGAACACCGGGGAGCTGTTTTTT,CSVGTGSNTGELFF
TRBV2,NA,NA,TRBJ2-7,12,TGTGCCAGCAGCCTTGATGGGTCGGAGCAGTACTTC,CASSLDGSEQYF
TRBV7-6,TRBD2,NA,TRBJ2-7,14,TGTGCCAGCGGCCAGGGGACTAGCTCCTACGAGCAGTACTTC,CASGQGTSSYEQYF
TRBV7-8,NA,few,TRBJ2-6,16,TGTGCCAGCAGCCTAGTGGGACCGGTGGGGGCCAACGTCCTGACTTTC,CASSLVGPVGANVLTF
TRBV15,NA,NA,TRBJ2-3,17,TGTGCCACCAGCAGTCACCCAAAGGGTGAAAGCACAGATACGCAGTATTTT,CATSSHPKGESTDTQYF
TRBV10-3,NA,NA,TRBJ1-1,12,TGTGCCACCCGGACGGAGAACACTGAAGCTTTCTTT,CATRTENTEAFF
TRBV6-5,NA,NA,TRBJ2-7,13,TGTGCCAGCAGTGAAACAGGTCCCTACGAGCAGTACTTC,CASSETGPYEQYF
TRBV4-3,TRBD1,NA,TRBJ2-7,14,TGCGCCAGCAGCCCGGGACAGGGCGCTAGGGAGCAGTACTTC,CASSPGQGAREQYF
TRBV4-3,NA,NA,TRBJ1-1,14,TGCGCCAGCAGCCAAGGAAGCGGTTCGACTGAAGCTTTCTTT,CASSQGSGSTEAFF
TRBV5-6,NA,NA,TRBJ2-5,14,TGTGCCAGCAGCTTCGTGGGGCCAGAAGAGACCCAGTACTTC,CASSFVGPEETQYF
TRBV9,TRBD2,NA,TRBJ2-5,15,TGTGCCAGCAGCCCGACTAGCGGGGGATATGAGACCCAGTACTTC,CASSPTSGGYETQYF
TRBV29-1,TRBD2,NA,TRBJ2-1,16,TGCACCGTTACGGGGGGAGTGGGCCTTAACTACAATGAGCAGTTCTTC,CTVTGGVGLNYNEQFF
TRBV30,TRBD2,NA,TRBJ2-1,11,TGTGCCTGGAGCAGGGAGGGCGAGCAGTTCTTC,CAWSREGEQFF
TRBV27,NA,NA,TRBJ1-1,18,TGTGCCAGCAGTTCTTTACGGGGTTCGGGCCCGAAGAACACTGAAGCTTTCTTT,CASSSLRGSGPKNTEAFF
TRBV6-4,TRBD2,NA,TRBJ2-5,14,TGTGCCAGTTTGACTAGCGGTAAACAAGAGACCCAGTACTTC,CASLTSGKQETQYF
TRBV29-1,NA,NA,TRBJ1-1,10,TGCAGCGGGAAAAACACTGAAGCTTTCTTT,CSGKNTEAFF
TRBV2,TRBD1,NA,TRBJ2-5,16,TGTGCCAGCACCTCCCCCGGGACAGGGCCCGAAGAGACCCAGTACTTC,CASTSPGTGPEETQYF
TRBV29-1,TRBD2,NA,TRBJ2-1,11,TGCAGCGTTGGACTAGCGGGCGAGCAGTTCTTC,CSVGLAGEQFF
TRBV28,TRBD1,NA,TRBJ2-7,14,TGTGCCAGCAGTCCGGGACAGGTGAGGTACGAGCAGTACTTC,CASSPGQVRYEQYF
TRBV7-6,NA,NA,TRBJ2-7,15,TGTGCCAGCAGCCTCTCGATAGGGGGGTCCTACGAGCAGTACTTC,CASSLSIGGSYEQYF
TRBV29-1,NA,once,TRBJ2-1,14,TGCAGCGTCGAACGGGGGCAAACCTACAATGAGCAGTTCTTC,CSVERGQTYNEQFF
TRBV4-3,NA,NA,TRBJ2-7,13,TGCGCCAGCAGCTTAACCCGAGGAGGCGAGCAGTACTTC,CASSLTRGGEQYF
TRBV4-3,NA,NA,TRBJ2-7,15,TGCGCCAGCAGCCAAGATGCGGACACGTCCTACGAGCAGTACTTC,CASSQDADTSYEQYF
TRBV27,NA,NA,TRBJ2-3,13,TGTGCCAGCAGTGGAGGGCCAGGGGATACGCAGTATTTT,CASSGGPGDTQYF
TRBV4-3,TRBD2,NA,TRBJ2-1,17,TGCGCCAGCAGCAAAGGGACTAGCGGGGCATCATACAATGAGCAGTTCTTC,CASSKGTSGASYNEQFF
TRBV6-6,NA,NA,TRBJ1-5,15,TGTGCCAGCGGAATGGGAGGGATTGATAATCAGCCCCAGCATTTT,CASGMGGIDNQPQHF
TRBV6-5,NA,few,TRBJ1-5,14,TGTGCCAGCAGGAGCGTGGCAAATAATCAGCCCCAGCATTTT,CASRSVANNQPQHF
TRBV29-1,NA,NA,TRBJ1-1,14,TGCAGCGTTGACGGTCAAGCCGAGAACACTGAAGCTTTCTTT,CSVDGQAENTEAFF
TRBV15,NA,NA,TRBJ1-6,14,TGTGCCACCAGCAGAGATCGGGGGAATTCACCCCTCCACTTT,CATSRDRGNSPLHF
TRBV19,NA,few,TRBJ2-2,15,TGTGCCAGTAGTATGACTGGGACGGGGACCGGGGAGCTGTTTTTT,CASSMTGTGTGELFF
TRBV19,NA,NA,TRBJ2-1,11,TGTGCCAGCGAGTCCAGACGGGAGCAGTTCTTC,CASESRREQFF
TRBV7-8,TRBD2,NA,TRBJ2-3,16,TGTGCCAGCAGCTTAGCGGCGGGGGGAATACAGGATACGCAGTATTTT,CASSLAAGGIQDTQYF
TRBV4-3,NA,NA,TRBJ1-1,15,TGCGCCAGCAGCCAAGATAGTGGCGGGGGCACTGAAGCTTTCTTT,CASSQDSGGGTEAFF
TRBV7-2,NA,NA,TRBJ1-1,9,TGTGCCAGCAGCCTTGACAGGAGATTT,CASSLDRRF
TRBV29-1,TRBD1,few,TRBJ2-7,13,TGCAGCGTCGGGACAGGGGTTAACTACGAGCAGTACTTC,CSVGTGVNYEQYF
TRBV27,NA,NA,TRBJ1-2,13,TGTGCCAGCAGTTCAGCAGCGCTCTATGGCTACACCTTC,CASSSAALYGYTF
TRBV30,NA,NA,TRBJ1-3,11,TGTGCCGGAAAAGATGGAAACACCATATATTTT,CAGKDGNTIYF
TRBV29-1,TRBD2,few,TRBJ2-1,15,TGCAGCGTTGGCTCGGGTAGCGGGGTCGGCAATGAGCAGTTCTTC,CSVGSGSGVGNEQFF
TRBV11-3,TRBD1,NA,TRBJ2-2,15,TGTGCCAGCAGCGCACGGGACAGGAACACCGGGGAGCTGTTTTTT,CASSARDRNTGELFF
TRBV2,NA,NA,TRBJ2-1,17,TGTGCCAGCAGTGAAGCAGGGCTGCCGGGGTTTGTCCCTGAGCAGTTCTTC,CASSEAGLPGFVPEQFF
TRBV30,NA,NA,TRBJ1-1,13,TGTGCCTGGAGCCCGCCCATGAACACTGAAGCTTTCTTT,CAWSPPMNTEAFF
TRBV6-5,NA,NA,TRBJ2-1,16,TGTGCCAGCAGTTACTCGGCTGGGGAGCTCTACAATGAGCAGTTCTTC,CASSYSAGELYNEQFF
TRBV4-1,NA,NA,TRBJ1-5,12,TGCGCCAGCAGCCAAGATCAACAGCCCCAGCATTTT,CASSQDQQPQHF
TRBV2,NA,NA,TRBJ2-1,12,TGTGCCAGCGGGGACGTGGGGGATGAGCAGTTCTTC,CASGDVGDEQFF
TRBV23-1,TRBD1,NA,TRBJ2-7,14,TGCGCCAGCAGTCGACTGACAGGGGCCTACGAGCAGTACTTC,CASSRLTGAYEQYF